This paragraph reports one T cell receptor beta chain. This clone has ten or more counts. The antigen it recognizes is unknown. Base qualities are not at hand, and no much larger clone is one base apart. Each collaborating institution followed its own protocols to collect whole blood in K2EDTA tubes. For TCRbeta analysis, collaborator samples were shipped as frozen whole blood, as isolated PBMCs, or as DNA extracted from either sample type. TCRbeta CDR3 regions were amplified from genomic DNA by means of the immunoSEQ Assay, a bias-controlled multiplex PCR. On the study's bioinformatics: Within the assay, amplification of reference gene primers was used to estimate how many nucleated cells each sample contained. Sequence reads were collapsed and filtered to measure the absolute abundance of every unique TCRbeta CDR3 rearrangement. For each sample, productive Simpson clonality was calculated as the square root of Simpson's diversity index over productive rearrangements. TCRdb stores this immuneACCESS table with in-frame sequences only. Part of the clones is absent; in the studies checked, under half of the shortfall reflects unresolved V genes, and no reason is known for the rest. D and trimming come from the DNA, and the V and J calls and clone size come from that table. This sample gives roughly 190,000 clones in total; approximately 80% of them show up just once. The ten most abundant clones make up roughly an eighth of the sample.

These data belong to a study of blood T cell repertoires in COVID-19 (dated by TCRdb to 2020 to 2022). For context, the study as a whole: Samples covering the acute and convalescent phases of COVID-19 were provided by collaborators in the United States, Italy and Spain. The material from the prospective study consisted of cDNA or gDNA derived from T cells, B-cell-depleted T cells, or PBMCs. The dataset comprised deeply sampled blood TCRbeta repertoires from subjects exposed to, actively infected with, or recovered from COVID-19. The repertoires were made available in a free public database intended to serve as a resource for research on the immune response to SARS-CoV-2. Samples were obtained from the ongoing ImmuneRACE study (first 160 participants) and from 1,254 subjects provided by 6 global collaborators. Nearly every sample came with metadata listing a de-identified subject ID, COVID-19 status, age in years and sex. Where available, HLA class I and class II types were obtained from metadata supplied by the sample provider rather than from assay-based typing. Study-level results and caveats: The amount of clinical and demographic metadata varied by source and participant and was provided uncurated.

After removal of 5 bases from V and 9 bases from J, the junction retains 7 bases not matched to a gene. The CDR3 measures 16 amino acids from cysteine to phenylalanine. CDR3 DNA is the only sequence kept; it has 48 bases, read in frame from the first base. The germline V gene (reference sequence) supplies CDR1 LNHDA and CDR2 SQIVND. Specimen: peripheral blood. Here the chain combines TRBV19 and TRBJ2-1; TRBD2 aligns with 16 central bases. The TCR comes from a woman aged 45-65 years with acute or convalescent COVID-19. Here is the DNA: TGTGCCAGTAGTCAGGGACTAGCGGGAGGGATTACTGAGCAGTTCTTC. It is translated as CASSQGLAGGITEQFF.